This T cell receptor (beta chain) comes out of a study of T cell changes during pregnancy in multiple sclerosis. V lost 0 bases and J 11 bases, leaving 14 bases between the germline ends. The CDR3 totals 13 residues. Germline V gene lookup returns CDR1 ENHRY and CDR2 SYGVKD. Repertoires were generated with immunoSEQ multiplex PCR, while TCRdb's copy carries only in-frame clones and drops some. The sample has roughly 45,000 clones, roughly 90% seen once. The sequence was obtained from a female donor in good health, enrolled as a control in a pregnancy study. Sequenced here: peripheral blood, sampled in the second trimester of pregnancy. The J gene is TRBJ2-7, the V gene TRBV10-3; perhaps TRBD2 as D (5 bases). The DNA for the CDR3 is TGTGCCATCAGTGAGTCAACGGAGGATCAGGAGTACTTC. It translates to CAISESTEDQEYF.